What follows is one TCR beta chain and its context. The sample originates from a study of blood T cell repertoires in COVID-19. In the original workflow: It was from reference gene primer amplification that nucleated cell counts were estimated. The method was immunoSEQ multiplex PCR; TCRdb's version includes in-frame clones alone and lacks a portion of them. The V and J calls and clone size come from that table; D and trimming were worked out from the DNA. This table holds 200,000 to 250,000 clones, roughly 78% found once. Trimming took 7 bases from V and 3 from J, leaving 10 bases between them. Germline CDR1 and CDR2: SNHLY and FYNNEI. The CDR3 loop spans 13 amino acids.

Sequenced material: peripheral blood. This TCR came from a middle-aged woman with acute or convalescent COVID-19. This chain connects TRBV2 to TRBJ1-5, with D possibly being TRBD1 (5 bases). The CDR3, as DNA: TGTGCCAGCAATTCCAGGGCCAATCAGCCCCAGCATTTT. As protein: CASNSRANQPQHF.